This T cell receptor beta chain comes out of a study of response to subunit inactivated influenza vaccine. The CDR3 consists of 16 residues. The germline gives CDR1 LGHNA, CDR2 YNFKEQ. V gave up 0 bases and J gave up 3 bases, with 13 bases separating them. TCRdb reanalysed the RT-PCR reads using MiXCR and keeps one entry per CDR3 protein. The table records 540,000 or so distinct CDR3 sequences, 10% to 15% of them present only once. This clonotype was observed a handful of times. The rearrangement links TRBV4-2 to TRBJ2-3; D is possibly TRBD1 (6 bases). The source material was PBMCs from blood, sampled roughly 6 weeks after vaccination. This TCR was sampled from a man aged 45 to 65 who received an inactivated influenza vaccine. The CDR3 reads CASSQDLGQGTDTQYF. Written as DNA, the CDR3 is TGTGCCAGCAGCCAAGACTTGGGGCAGGGGACAGATACGCAGTATTTT.